The following is a TCR beta chain sequence with its context. Sequencing was performed with immunoSEQ multiplex PCR; in TCRdb, only in-frame clones are kept and a portion is missing. The sample includes under 65,000 clones, about 88% of them seen just once. These data originate in a study of lymphopenia after photon versus proton radiotherapy. V was clipped by 4 bases and J by 5 bases, with 17 bases between them. There are 15 residues in the CDR3. CDR1 is MNHEY, CDR2 SVGAGI, per germline. The sequence came from a man aged 55 to 69 with pancreatic cancer. The chain has TRBV6-5 and TRBJ1-2, with D tentatively TRBD1 (6 bases). The material sequenced was peripheral blood, taken from a patient treated with proton-based radiotherapy. CDR3 region: CASSFLQGGEYGYTF. CDR3 DNA: TGTGCCAGCAGTTTCTTACAGGGCGGAGAGTATGGCTACACCTTC.